These T cell receptor beta chains were read from a single sample in a study of blood T cell repertoires in COVID-19. Profiled with immunoSEQ multiplex PCR; TCRdb holds only in-frame clones, not every one. The sample includes 140,000 to 150,000 clones, 80% to 90% seen only once; the top ten take just over 3%. The sequenced material came from peripheral blood. Receptors were obtained from a woman between 55 and 75 years old with active COVID-19. The CDR3 runs from the conserved cysteine through the conserved F or W. The D gene is left open where the match is weak. Some rows have no size entry. The others give once, few or many, or a class for an expanded clone.

V	J	D	size	DNA	CDR3
TRBV4-1	TRBJ2-7	.	once	TGCGCCAGCAGCCAAGGCGGCAGCCAGTTCTACGAGCAGTACTTC	CASSQGGSQFYEQYF
TRBV6-6	TRBJ2-7	.	.	TGTGCCAGCAGTCCCAGAATTGAACGACTTCTCCCCTACGAGCAGTACTTC	CASSPRIERLLPYEQYF
TRBV19	TRBJ2-2	TRBD2	.	TGTGCCAGTAGTATGGGGACTAGCGGGAGGGCCAGGAACACCGGGGAGCTGTTTTTT	CASSMGTSGRARNTGELFF
TRBV7-8	TRBJ2-3	.	.	TGTGCCAGCAGCTTAGATCGGCAGGACACAGATACGCAGTATTTT	CASSLDRQDTDTQYF
TRBV18	TRBJ1-2	.	.	TGTGCCAGCTCACTAGAGGTTGACAGTCGCTATGGCTACACCTTC	CASSLEVDSRYGYTF
TRBV7-9	TRBJ2-6	.	.	TGTGCCAGCAGCCGAGCCTTCCTCCCTGGGGCCAACGTCCTGACTTTC	CASSRAFLPGANVLTF
TRBV24-1	TRBJ2-1	.	.	TGTGCCACCAGTTTCCGGGACTCTATTTATAGTGAGCAGTTCTTC	CATSFRDSIYSEQFF
TRBV21-1	TRBJ2-5	.	.	TGTGGCCGAGCAGGGGGTGAGACCCAGTACTTC	CGRAGGETQYF
TRBV30	TRBJ1-1	.	.	TGTGCCTGGAGTGTATTTAAGAACACTGAAGCTTTCTTT	CAWSVFKNTEAFF
TRBV7-6	TRBJ2-1	.	.	TGTGCCAGCAGCCTCCACGACACGGCATCCTACAATGAGCAGTTCTTC	CASSLHDTASYNEQFF
TRBV7-3	TRBJ2-2	TRBD1	.	TGTGCCAGCAGCTTGCAGGGGGTCAACACCGGGGAGCTGTTTTTT	CASSLQGVNTGELFF
TRBV2	TRBJ2-7	.	.	TGTGCCAGCGTAGACTTTAGCTCCTACGAGCAGTACTTC	CASVDFSSYEQYF
TRBV28	TRBJ1-4	.	.	TGTGCCAGCAGTGTTAGTCATAATGAAAAACTGTTTTTT	CASSVSHNEKLFF
TRBV10-3	TRBJ2-1	TRBD2	.	TGTGCCATCCGCGGGATGAGCGGGGCATACAATGAGCAGTTCTTC	CAIRGMSGAYNEQFF
TRBV3-1/TRBV3-2	TRBJ2-6	.	.	TGTGCCAGCAGCCCCCAGGCCGTAGGGGCCAACGTCCTGACTTTC	CASSPQAVGANVLTF
TRBV7-3	TRBJ2-5	TRBD2	.	TGTGCCAGCAGCGCAACCGGGACTAGCGGGAGTATTGAGACCCAGTACTTC	CASSATGTSGSIETQYF
TRBV4-1	TRBJ1-1	.	.	TGCGCCAGCAGCCTTCGACCCGCGGTCGACACTGAAGCTTTCTTT	CASSLRPAVDTEAFF
TRBV11-2	TRBJ2-7	.	.	TGTGCCAGCAGCTCGAGGACAGCCTACGAGCAGTACTTC	CASSSRTAYEQYF
TRBV15	TRBJ1-2	TRBD1	.	TGTGCCACCAGCAGAGAGGAATTGGACAGGGGCTTCTATGGCTACACCTTC	CATSREELDRGFYGYTF
TRBV5-4	TRBJ2-1	TRBD2	.	TGTGCCAGCAGCTGGACTAGCGGGGCTTACTACAATGAGCAGTTCTTC	CASSWTSGAYYNEQFF
TRBV28	TRBJ1-5	.	.	TGTGCCAGCAGGTCCGGGTTCAGGGGCGGCAATCAGCCCCAGCATTTT	CASRSGFRGGNQPQHF
TRBV18	TRBJ1-1	.	.	TGTGCCAGCTCACAGGACATAAACACTGAAGCTTTCTTT	CASSQDINTEAFF
TRBV6-4	TRBJ1-1	TRBD1	.	TGTGCCAGCAGTGACTCCCCAGGGGGAACTGAAGCTTTCTTT	CASSDSPGGTEAFF
TRBV6-2/TRBV6-3	TRBJ2-1	.	.	TGTGCCAGCAGCTCGCTACTTCTAGGACAGAAGAATATCAATGAGCAGTTCTTC	CASSSLLLGQKNINEQFF
TRBV28	TRBJ2-7	.	.	TGTGCCAGCAGTTTAAGCCACGAGCAGTACTTC	CASSLSHEQYF
TRBV9	TRBJ1-1	.	.	TGTGCCAGCAGCCCCACCCTAAGGAGTTACAACACTGAAGCTTTCTTT	CASSPTLRSYNTEAFF
TRBV6-5	TRBJ2-7	TRBD1	.	TGTGCCAGCCAGACAGGGATGTACGAGCAGTACTTC	CASQTGMYEQYF
TRBV27	TRBJ1-5	.	.	TGTGCCAGCAGTTCCCTCGGTGCAGGGAATCAGCCCCAGCATTTT	CASSSLGAGNQPQHF
TRBV3-1/TRBV3-2	TRBJ2-5	.	.	TGTGCCAGCAGCCAACGCACCTCCGGCGGGACCCAGTACTTC	CASSQRTSGGTQYF
TRBV19	TRBJ2-1	.	.	TGTGCCAGTAGTATAGATCCCTATCTCTCCTACAATGAGCAGTTCTTC	CASSIDPYLSYNEQFF
TRBV5-6	TRBJ1-3	.	.	TGTGCCAGCAGCTTGCCCGGCACTCCGGAGGGAAACACCATATATTTT	CASSLPGTPEGNTIYF
TRBV6-2/TRBV6-3	TRBJ1-1	.	.	TGTGCCAGCAGCAAACGGGGGAGCCCCGTGGGGAACACTGAAGCTTTCTTT	CASSKRGSPVGNTEAFF
TRBV28	TRBJ2-1	.	.	TGTGCCAGCAGTCTTGGGGACGGGAGATCCTACAATGAGCAGTTCTTC	CASSLGDGRSYNEQFF
TRBV28	TRBJ1-5	.	once	TGTGCCAGCAGTTTAGGGGGGGCGATGGGCCATCAGCCCCAGCATTTT	CASSLGGAMGHQPQHF
TRBV7-7	TRBJ2-7	.	.	TGTGCCAGCAGCATGAGTGGTGGCGAGCAGTACTTC	CASSMSGGEQYF
TRBV4-3	TRBJ1-2	TRBD1	.	TGCGCCAGCAGCCAAGATTGGACAGGGGAACGAGACGGCTACACCTTC	CASSQDWTGERDGYTF
TRBV18	TRBJ1-4	TRBD1	.	TGTGCCAGCTCACCCTCCGGGACAGGGGGCCCTAATGAAAAACTGTTTTTT	CASSPSGTGGPNEKLFF
TRBV24-1	TRBJ2-1	TRBD1	few	TGTGCCACCAGTGACCCGACCGGGACAGGGAGCAATGAGCAGTTCTTC	CATSDPTGTGSNEQFF
TRBV28	TRBJ2-4	.	.	TGTGCCAGCAGTATTTCAGCTCCGGGGGAAAACATTCAGTACTTC	CASSISAPGENIQYF
TRBV27	TRBJ1-2	TRBD1	few	TGTGCCAGCAGTTTTTCCGGGACAGGGAACTATGGCTACACCTTC	CASSFSGTGNYGYTF
TRBV9	TRBJ2-5	TRBD2	.	TGTGCCAGCAGCGTAGGAGATCTAGCGGCCATGAAAGAGACCCAGTACTTC	CASSVGDLAAMKETQYF
TRBV6-2/TRBV6-3	TRBJ2-1	.	.	TGTGCCAGCAGTTACCCACACATCGACTACTCCCCCACCTACAATGAGCAGTTCTTC	CASSYPHIDYSPTYNEQFF
TRBV7-8	TRBJ1-6	.	.	TGTGCCAGCAGCTTAGGGACAGCCCATCTTTCACCCCTCCACTTT	CASSLGTAHLSPLHF